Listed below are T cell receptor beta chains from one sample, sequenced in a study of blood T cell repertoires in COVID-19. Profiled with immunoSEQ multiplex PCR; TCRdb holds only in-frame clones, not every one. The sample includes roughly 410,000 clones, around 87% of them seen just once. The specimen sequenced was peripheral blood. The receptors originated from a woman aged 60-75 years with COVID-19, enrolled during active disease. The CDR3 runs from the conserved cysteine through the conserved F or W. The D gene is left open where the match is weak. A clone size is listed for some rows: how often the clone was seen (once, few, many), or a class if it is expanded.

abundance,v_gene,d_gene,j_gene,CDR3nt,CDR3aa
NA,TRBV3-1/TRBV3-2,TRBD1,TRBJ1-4,TGTGCCAGCAGCCAAGGGTGGGACAGGGGGAATGAAAAACTGTTTTTT,CASSQGWDRGNEKLFF
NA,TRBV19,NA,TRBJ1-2,TGTGCCAGTAGACTTCTACCCGCGGATGGCTACACCTTC,CASRLLPADGYTF
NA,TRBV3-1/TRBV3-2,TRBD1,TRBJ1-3,TGTGCCAGCTCCACCAGGGGGTTCTCTGGAAACACCATATATTTT,CASSTRGFSGNTIYF
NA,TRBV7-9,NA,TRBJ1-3,TGTGCCAGCAGCTTAGCGGCGGGCCGCCACTCTGGAAACACCATATATTTT,CASSLAAGRHSGNTIYF
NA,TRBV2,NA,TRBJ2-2,TGTGCCAGCAGTGAATTTTATAGCCACACCGGGGAGCTGTTTTTT,CASSEFYSHTGELFF
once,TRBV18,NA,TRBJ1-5,TGTGCCAGCTCACCTCAGGGTCCGCCAGGGCCCCAGCATTTT,CASSPQGPPGPQHF
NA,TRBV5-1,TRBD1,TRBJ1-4,TGCGCCAGCCAACTGGGACAGGGAAATGAAAAACTGTTTTTT,CASQLGQGNEKLFF
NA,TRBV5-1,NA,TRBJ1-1,TGCGCCAGCAGCGCCGGGAGTAGGGGCAACACTGAAGCTTTCTTT,CASSAGSRGNTEAFF
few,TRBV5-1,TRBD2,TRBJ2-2,TGCGCCAGCAGTCTTACACTAGCGGGGGACGGCGGGGAGCTGTTTTTT,CASSLTLAGDGGELFF
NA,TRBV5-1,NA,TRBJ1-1,TGCGCCAGCAGCTCTAATCAGGGGCTTAGGGACACTGAAGCTTTCTTT,CASSSNQGLRDTEAFF
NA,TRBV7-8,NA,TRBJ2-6,TGTGCCAGCAAACCCCTAGTCTCTGGGGCCAACGTCCTGACTTTC,CASKPLVSGANVLTF
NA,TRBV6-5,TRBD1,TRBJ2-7,TGTGCCAGCAGTCACGGTCGACAGGGAATGTACGAGCAGTACTTC,CASSHGRQGMYEQYF
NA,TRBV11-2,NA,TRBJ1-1,TGTGCCAGCAGCTTAAGAGGGATCCGGTTGAACACTGAAGCTTTCTTT,CASSLRGIRLNTEAFF
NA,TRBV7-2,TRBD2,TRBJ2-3,TGTGCCAGCAGCTTACTCAGACTAGCGGGGGCAGATACGCAGTATTTT,CASSLLRLAGADTQYF
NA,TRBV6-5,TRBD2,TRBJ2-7,TGTGCCAGCAGTTACTCCCGGGGGGGCTCCGAGCAGTACTTC,CASSYSRGGSEQYF
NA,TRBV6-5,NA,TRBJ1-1,TGTGCCAGCAGTTACTCGATGGCAGGGGCGAACACTGAAGCTTTCTTT,CASSYSMAGANTEAFF
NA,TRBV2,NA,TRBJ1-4,TGTGCCAGCAGGGCGGGACGGTCAACTAATGAAAAACTGTTTTTT,CASRAGRSTNEKLFF